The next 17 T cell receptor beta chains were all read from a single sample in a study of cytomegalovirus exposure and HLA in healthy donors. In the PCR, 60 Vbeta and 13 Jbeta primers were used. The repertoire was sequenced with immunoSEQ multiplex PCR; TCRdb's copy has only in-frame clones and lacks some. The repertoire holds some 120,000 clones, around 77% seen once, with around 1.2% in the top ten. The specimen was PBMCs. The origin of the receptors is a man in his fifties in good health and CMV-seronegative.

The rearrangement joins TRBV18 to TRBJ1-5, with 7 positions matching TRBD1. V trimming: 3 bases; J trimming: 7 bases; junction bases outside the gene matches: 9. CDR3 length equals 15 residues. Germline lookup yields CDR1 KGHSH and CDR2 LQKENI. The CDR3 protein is CASSPAQGLTQPQHF. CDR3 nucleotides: TGTGCCAGCTCACCGGCACAGGGGTTGACGCAGCCCCAGCATTTT. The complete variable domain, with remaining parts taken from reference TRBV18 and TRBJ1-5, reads NAGVMQNPRHLVRRRGQEARLRCSPMKGHSHVYWYRQLPEEGLKFMVYLQKENIIDESGMPKERFSAEFPKEGPSILRIQQVVRGDSAAYFCASSPAQGLTQPQHFGDGTRLSIL.

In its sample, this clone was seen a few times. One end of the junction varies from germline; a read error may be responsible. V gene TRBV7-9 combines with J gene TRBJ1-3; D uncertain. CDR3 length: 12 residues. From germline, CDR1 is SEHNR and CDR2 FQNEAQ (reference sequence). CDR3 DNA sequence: TGTTCCAGCAGCTTTTCCGGGGACACCATATATTTT. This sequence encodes CSSSFSGDTIYF.

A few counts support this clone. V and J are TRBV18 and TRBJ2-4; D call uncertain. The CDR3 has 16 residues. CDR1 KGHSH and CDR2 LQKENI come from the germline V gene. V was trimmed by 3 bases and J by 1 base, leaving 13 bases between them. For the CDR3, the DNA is TGTGCCAGCTCACCCACAGCCAGTGGGGCCAAAAACATTCAGTACTTC. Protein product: CASSPTASGAKNIQYF.

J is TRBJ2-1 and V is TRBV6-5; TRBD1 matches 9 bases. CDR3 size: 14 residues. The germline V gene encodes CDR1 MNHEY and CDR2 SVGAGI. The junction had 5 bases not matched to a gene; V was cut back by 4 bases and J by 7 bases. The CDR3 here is CASSWGTGRNEQFF. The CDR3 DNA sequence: TGTGCCAGCAGTTGGGGGACAGGGCGTAATGAGCAGTTCTTC.

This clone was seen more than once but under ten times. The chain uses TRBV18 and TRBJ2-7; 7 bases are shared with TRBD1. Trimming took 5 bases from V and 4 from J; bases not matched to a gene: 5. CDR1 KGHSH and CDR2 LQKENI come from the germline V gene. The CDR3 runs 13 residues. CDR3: CASSDRVAYEQYF. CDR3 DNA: TGTGCCAGCTCAGACAGGGTAGCTTACGAGCAGTACTTC. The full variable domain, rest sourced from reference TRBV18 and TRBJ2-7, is NAGVMQNPRHLVRRRGQEARLRCSPMKGHSHVYWYRQLPEEGLKFMVYLQKENIIDESGMPKERFSAEFPKEGPSILRIQQVVRGDSAAYFCASSDRVAYEQYFGPGTRLTVT.

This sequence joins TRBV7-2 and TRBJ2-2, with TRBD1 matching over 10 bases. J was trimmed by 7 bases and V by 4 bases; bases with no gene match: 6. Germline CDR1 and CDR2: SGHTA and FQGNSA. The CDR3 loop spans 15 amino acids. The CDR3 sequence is CASSYRTGGVGELFF. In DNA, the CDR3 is TGTGCCAGCAGCTATCGGACAGGGGGAGTCGGGGAGCTGTTTTTT.

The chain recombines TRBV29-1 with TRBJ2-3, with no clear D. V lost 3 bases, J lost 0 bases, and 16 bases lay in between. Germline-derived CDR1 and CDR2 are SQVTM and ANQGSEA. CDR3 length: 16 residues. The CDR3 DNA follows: TGCAGCGTTGAGACTGCGGCTTACCTTAGCACAGATACGCAGTATTTT. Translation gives CSVETAAYLSTDTQYF.

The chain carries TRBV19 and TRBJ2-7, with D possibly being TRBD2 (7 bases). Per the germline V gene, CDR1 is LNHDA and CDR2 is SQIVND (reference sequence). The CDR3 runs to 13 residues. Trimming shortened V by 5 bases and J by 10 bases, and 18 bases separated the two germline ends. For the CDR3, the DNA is TGTGCCAGTAGTGCCGGGACATCAGCGGGACAGTACTTC. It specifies CASSAGTSAGQYF.

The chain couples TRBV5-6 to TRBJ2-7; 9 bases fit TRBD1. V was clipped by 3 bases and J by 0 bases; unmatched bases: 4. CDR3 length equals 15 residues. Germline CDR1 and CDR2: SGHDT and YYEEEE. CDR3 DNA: TGTGCCAGCAGCTACAGGGGGCCGGGCTCCTACGAGCAGTACTTC. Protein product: CASSYRGPGSYEQYF.

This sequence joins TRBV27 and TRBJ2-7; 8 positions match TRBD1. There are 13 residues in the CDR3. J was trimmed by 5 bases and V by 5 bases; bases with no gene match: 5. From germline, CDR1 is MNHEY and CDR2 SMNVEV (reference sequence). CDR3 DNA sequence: TGTGCCAGCAGTCGGACAGGGCAAGACGAGCAGTACTTC. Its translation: CASSRTGQDEQYF.

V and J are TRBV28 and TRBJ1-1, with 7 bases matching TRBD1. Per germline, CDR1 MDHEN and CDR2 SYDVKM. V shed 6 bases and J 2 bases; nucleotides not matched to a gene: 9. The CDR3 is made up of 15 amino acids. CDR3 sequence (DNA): TGTGCCAGCAGCCCAGAGGGGGCTGCAAACACTGAAGCTTTCTTT. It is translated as CASSPEGAANTEAFF.

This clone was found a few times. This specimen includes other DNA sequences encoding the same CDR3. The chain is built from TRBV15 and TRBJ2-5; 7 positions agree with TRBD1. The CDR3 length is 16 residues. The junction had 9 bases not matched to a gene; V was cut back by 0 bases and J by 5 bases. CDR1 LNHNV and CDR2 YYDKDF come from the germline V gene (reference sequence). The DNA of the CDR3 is TGTGCCACCAGCAGAGATAGGGGGCAGGGTCGGGAGACCCAGTACTTC. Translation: CATSRDRGQGRETQYF.

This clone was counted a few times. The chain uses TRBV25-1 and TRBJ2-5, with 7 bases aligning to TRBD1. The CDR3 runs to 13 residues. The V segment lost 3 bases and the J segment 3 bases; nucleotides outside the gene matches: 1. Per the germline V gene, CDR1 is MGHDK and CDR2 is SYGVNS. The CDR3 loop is CASSETGKETQYF. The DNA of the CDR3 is TGTGCCAGCAGTGAGACAGGGAAAGAGACCCAGTACTTC.

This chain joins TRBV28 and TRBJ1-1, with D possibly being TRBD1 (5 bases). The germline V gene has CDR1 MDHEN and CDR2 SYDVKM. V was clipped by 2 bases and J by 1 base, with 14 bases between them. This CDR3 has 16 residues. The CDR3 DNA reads TGTGCCAGCAGTTTAGGTCAGGGTACCTCGAACACTGAAGCTTTCTTT. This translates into CASSLGQGTSNTEAFF.

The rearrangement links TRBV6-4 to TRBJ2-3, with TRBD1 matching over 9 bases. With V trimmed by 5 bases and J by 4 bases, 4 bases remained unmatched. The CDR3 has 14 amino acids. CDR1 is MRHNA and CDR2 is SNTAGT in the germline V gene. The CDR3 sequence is CASSTGGDADTQYF. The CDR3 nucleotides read TGTGCCAGCAGTACAGGGGGCGACGCAGATACGCAGTATTTT.

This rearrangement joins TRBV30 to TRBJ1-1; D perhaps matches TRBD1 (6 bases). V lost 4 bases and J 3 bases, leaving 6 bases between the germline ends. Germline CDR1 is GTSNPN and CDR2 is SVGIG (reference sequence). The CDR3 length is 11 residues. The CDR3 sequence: CAWNRDTEAFF. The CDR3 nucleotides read TGTGCCTGGAACAGGGACACTGAAGCTTTCTTT.

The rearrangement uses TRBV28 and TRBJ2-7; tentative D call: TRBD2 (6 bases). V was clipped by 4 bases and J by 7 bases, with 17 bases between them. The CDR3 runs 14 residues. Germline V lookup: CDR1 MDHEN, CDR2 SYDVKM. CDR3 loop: CASSSGGRTGEQYF. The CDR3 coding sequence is TGTGCCAGCAGTTCCGGAGGGAGAACGGGGGAGCAGTACTTC. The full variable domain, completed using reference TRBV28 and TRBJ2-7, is DVKVTQSSRYLVKRTGEKVFLECVQDMDHENMFWYRQDPGLGLRLIYFSYDVKMKEKGDIPEGYSVSREKKERFSLILESASTNQTSMYLCASSSGGRTGEQYFGPGTRLTVT.